The T cell receptor (beta chain) under discussion was sequenced for a study of blood T cell repertoires in COVID-19. At the level of the study: The United States, Italy and Spain provided the acute and convalescent COVID-19 samples.

Under the authors' procedure: Estimated nucleated cell counts came from reference gene primer amplification. The assay was immunoSEQ multiplex PCR, and TCRdb's table has in-frame clones only and misses some. D and trimming come from the DNA, and the V and J calls and clone size come from that table. The table has under 250,000 clones, 85% seen once. The V end was cut by 5 bases, the J end by 8 bases, with 12 bases between. The CDR3 has 12 amino acids. Germline assignment: CDR1 SQVTM and CDR2 ANQGSEA. The chain recombines TRBV29-1 with TRBJ1-4; D perhaps matches TRBD1 (5 bases). This clonotype was sampled from an older woman with active or convalescent COVID-19. Sequencing used peripheral blood. The CDR3, as DNA: TGCAGCGTTCAGCAGGGCGAAGAAAAACTGTTTTTT. This gives the protein CSVQQGEEKLFF.